The clone carrying this T cell receptor beta chain was detected only a few times. MiXCR was run by TCRdb on the RT-PCR reads, yielding one entry per CDR3 protein. The sample has about 700,000 distinct CDR3 sequences, 14% seen once; the top ten hold around 3.3%. Germline CDR1 reads DFQATT; CDR2 reads SNEGSKA (reference sequence). This CDR3 is built from 15 residues. The germline V and J ends were trimmed by 0 bases and 7 bases, with 16 bases remaining between them. The sequence came from a female donor in good health, serving as a healthy control. The sample taken for sequencing was memory CD4+ T cells from blood. The chain is built from TRBV20-1 and TRBJ2-4; a possible D gene is TRBD1 (6 bases). CDR3: CSARDFGLGGNIQYF. The CDR3 region has the DNA TGCAGTGCTAGAGATTTTGGGCTAGGGGGTAACATTCAGTACTTC.